Listed here are 14 T cell receptor beta chains from one sample, sequenced in a study of cytomegalovirus exposure and HLA in healthy donors. The PCR used 60 Vbeta and 13 Jbeta primers. Sequencing was performed with immunoSEQ multiplex PCR; in TCRdb, only in-frame clones are kept and a portion is missing. The data show fewer than 150,000 clones, roughly 70% seen once. The sequencing sample was made of PBMCs. These receptors were collected from a woman in her forties in good health and CMV-seropositive.

J is TRBJ1-3 and V is TRBV9, with D unresolved. Germline V gene data show CDR1 as SGDLS and CDR2 as YYNGEE. V lost 0 bases and J lost 0, with 10 bases in between. The CDR3 consists of 16 residues. CDR3 amino acids: CASSVGAGSSGNTIYF. For the CDR3, the DNA is TGTGCCAGCAGCGTAGGGGCGGGGAGCTCTGGAAACACCATATATTTT.

The rearrangement joins TRBV19 to TRBJ1-3, with a possible D match to TRBD1 (5 bases). The CDR3 contains 17 residues. V was shortened by 5 bases and J by 0 bases, with 17 bases between the two germline ends. From germline, CDR1 is LNHDA and CDR2 SQIVND (reference sequence). CDR3 DNA sequence: TGTGCCAGTAGTCGCCGGGTGCAGGGAAACTCTGGAAACACCATATATTTT. Residues: CASSRRVQGNSGNTIYF.

This clone is a singleton in its sample. V gene TRBV14 combines with J gene TRBJ2-7; TRBD2 matches 12 bases. This CDR3 has 18 amino acids. Trimming cost V 0 bases and J 6 bases; bases outside gene matches: 12. The V gene's germline CDR1 is SGHDN and CDR2 FVKESK. The CDR3 sequence is CASSQDPSGRAGGGEQYF. As DNA, the CDR3 is TGTGCCAGCAGCCAAGATCCTAGCGGGAGGGCCGGGGGTGGCGAGCAGTACTTC.

In this sample, this clone turned up once. The chain employs TRBV6-6 and TRBJ2-3; 14 bases match TRBD2. Germline V gene lookup returns CDR1 MNHNY and CDR2 SVGAGI (reference sequence). V shed 0 bases and J 5 bases; nucleotides not matched to a gene: 1. The CDR3 spans 16 residues. CDR3 protein: CASSYSGTSGGDTQYF. The CDR3, as DNA: TGTGCCAGCAGTTACTCGGGGACTAGCGGGGGAGATACGCAGTATTTT.

In DNA, the CDR3 is TGTGCCAGCTCACCCCCCGGGACTAAGGGAAAGCAGTACTTC. Its protein is CASSPPGTKGKQYF. The V gene is TRBV18, the J gene TRBJ2-5, with 7 bases aligning to TRBD2. V lost 3 bases to trimming and J lost 11 bases; unmatched junction nucleotides: 12. Germline CDR1 and CDR2: KGHSH and LQKENI. The CDR3 sequence is 14 residues long.

The rearrangement links TRBV30 to TRBJ1-5; 11 nucleotides align to TRBD1. J gave up 1 base and V 8 bases, and 13 bases lay outside the gene matches. CDR3 length: 17 amino acids. Germline CDR1 and CDR2: GTSNPN and SVGIG (reference sequence). CDR3 DNA: TGTGCCCTCGGTCGGGACAGGGGGTCGGTAAGCAATCAGCCCCAGCATTTT. This gives the protein CALGRDRGSVSNQPQHF.

The rearrangement uses TRBV5-4 and TRBJ2-1; maybe TRBD2 (6 bases). The CDR3 spans 18 residues. V lost 0 bases and J lost 0, with 16 bases in between. Germline V gene sequence: CDR1 SGHNT, CDR2 YYREEE (reference sequence). The CDR3 DNA sequence: TGTGCCAGCAGCTTGGCGGAGGGATGGAGCGGCTCCTACAATGAGCAGTTCTTC. Translating gives CASSLAEGWSGSYNEQFF. The full variable domain, its missing parts supplied by reference TRBV5-4 and TRBJ2-1, is ETGVTQSPTHLIKTRGQQVTLRCSSQSGHNTVSWYQQALGQGPQFIFQYYREEENGRGNFPPRFSGLQFPNYSSELNVNALELDDSALYLCASSLAEGWSGSYNEQFFGPGTRLTVL.

The rearrangement uses TRBV7-2 and TRBJ2-1; unclear D gene. V lost 0 bases to trimming and J lost 0 bases, with 6 bases between them. Germline V lookup: CDR1 SGHTA, CDR2 FQGNSA. CDR3 length: 15 residues. CDR3: CASSLAFSSYNEQFF. As DNA, the CDR3 is TGTGCCAGCAGCTTAGCGTTTAGCTCCTACAATGAGCAGTTCTTC.

The V call is TRBV5-1, the J call TRBJ2-2; 8 nucleotides match TRBD2. The CDR3 covers 15 residues. Germline assignment: CDR1 SGHRS and CDR2 YFSETQ. V lost 0 bases to trimming and J lost 5 bases; unmatched junction nucleotides: 3. The DNA of the CDR3 is TGCGCCAGCAGCTTGGGGTCTAGCGGGACCGGGGAGCTGTTTTTT. Amino acid sequence: CASSLGSSGTGELFF.

The chain joins TRBV5-1 to TRBJ2-7; 11 nucleotides match TRBD2. In germline, CDR1 is SGHRS, CDR2 YFSETQ. With V trimmed by 2 bases and J by 1 base, 5 bases remained unmatched. The CDR3 is made up of 16 amino acids. As DNA, the CDR3 is TGCGCCAGCAGCTTCAACCTAGCGGGGGGTTCCTACGAGCAGTACTTC. Its translation is CASSFNLAGGSYEQYF.

The V and J genes are TRBV7-3 and TRBJ1-3; TRBD1 matches 9 bases. CDR3 size: 15 residues. CDR1 is SGHTA and CDR2 is FQGTGA in the germline V gene. Unmatched junction bases numbered 3, after V lost 4 bases and J lost 2 bases. Written as DNA, the CDR3 is TGTGCCAGCAGCTGGGGACAGGGTCCTGGAAACACCATATATTTT. Residues: CASSWGQGPGNTIYF.

This chain joins TRBV9 and TRBJ2-1; 9 bases map to TRBD2. CDR3 length equals 14 residues. CDR1 is SGDLS, CDR2 YYNGEE, per germline. The J segment lost 12 bases and the V segment lost 0 bases, leaving 7 bases of the junction unmatched. The CDR3 nucleotides are TGTGCCAGCAGCGTAGGTAGCGGGAGCTATGGGCAGTTCTTC. Amino acids: CASSVGSGSYGQFF.

The chain links TRBV5-1 to TRBJ2-5; D is possibly TRBD2 (7 bases). The CDR3 sequence is 14 residues long. Germline loops: CDR1 SGHRS, CDR2 YFSETQ. The V end lost 2 bases, the J end lost 5 bases, and 13 bases lay between the germline ends. The CDR3 DNA reads TGCGCCAGCAGCTTAGGGGGGGCCTGGGAGACCCAGTACTTC. Translation gives CASSLGGAWETQYF.

The chain combines TRBV29-1 with TRBJ2-3; D not certain. The CDR3 consists of 14 residues. Germline assignment: CDR1 SQVTM and CDR2 ANQGSEA. Deletions cut 6 bases from V and 4 bases from J, with 17 bases between. CDR3 nucleotides: TGCAGCGTCGCGAGCCAAGTCCCCCCAGATACGCAGTATTTT. Amino acids: CSVASQVPPDTQYF.